What follows are 18 T cell receptor beta chains derived from one specimen sequenced in a study of shared clonotypes between healthy human individuals (dated by TCRdb to about 2020). Libraries were built with the immunoSEQ multiplex PCR assay. As stored in TCRdb, this immuneACCESS dataset retains in-frame rearrangements with V and J assigned. A fraction of the clones does not appear; measured against another copy, unresolved V genes explain less than half of the discrepancy, and the remainder lacks a known reason. This sample holds 550,000 to 850,000 clones; 55% to 75% were observed only once. Of the sample, 1.8% is held by the ten largest clones. Sequenced sample: memory CD4+ T cells sorted from blood. The cell subset or site label here, explained by the study, means: CD45RA-negative fraction. Receptor source: a woman in her twenties or thirties in good health.

The chain couples TRBV11-2 to TRBJ2-3; the D is unclear. The CDR3 is made up of 11 amino acids. CDR1 is SGHAT, CDR2 FQNNGV, per germline. Trimming pared 4 bases from V and 5 bases from J, leaving 4 bases between. The CDR3 sequence: CASSYIDTQYF. The DNA for the CDR3 is TGTGCCAGCAGCTACATAGATACGCAGTATTTT. Full variable domain (rest looked up from reference TRBV11-2 and TRBJ2-3): EAGVAQSPRYKIIEKRQSVAFWCNPISGHATLYWYQQILGQGPKLLIQFQNNGVVDDSQLPKDRFSAERLKGVDSTLKIQPAKLEDSAVYLCASSYIDTQYFGPGTRLTVL.

As to this clone: The sample contains more than one DNA sequence encoding this CDR3. The chain couples TRBV2 to TRBJ2-6; D may be TRBD1 (5 bases). The V end lost 5 bases, the J end lost 1 base, and 6 bases lay between the germline ends. This CDR3 comprises 14 residues. Germline loops: CDR1 SNHLY, CDR2 FYNNEI. The CDR3 is CASSPGSGANVLTF. CDR3 coding DNA: TGTGCCAGCAGTCCAGGGTCTGGGGCCAACGTCCTGACTTTC.

The rearrangement links TRBV5-1 to TRBJ2-7, with D perhaps matching TRBD1 or TRBD2 (6 bases each). The CDR3 has 15 residues. CDR1 is SGHRS and CDR2 is YFSETQ in the germline V gene. V was trimmed by 1 base and J by 2 bases, leaving 13 bases between them. CDR3 DNA sequence: TGCGCCAGCAGCTTGTCGACGAGGGGGGCCTACGAGCAGTACTTC. Translated, it gives CASSLSTRGAYEQYF.

The chain recombines TRBV5-1 with TRBJ2-7, with D uncertain. With 0 bases removed from V and 3 bases from J, the gap between germline ends came to 10 bases. Germline loops: CDR1 SGHRS, CDR2 YFSETQ. This CDR3 is 14 amino acids long. This CDR3 reads CASSLGLLNYEQYF. The DNA of the CDR3 is TGCGCCAGCAGCTTGGGTCTACTTAACTACGAGCAGTACTTC.

The chain is built from TRBV6-4 and TRBJ2-7; no firm D call. Germline assignment: CDR1 MRHNA and CDR2 SNTAGT. V was cut by 2 bases and J by 4 bases, with 21 bases left in between. CDR3 size: 17 residues. The CDR3 region is CASSDTRIGYGPYEQYF. The DNA of the CDR3 is TGTGCCAGCAGTGACACCCGCATTGGCTACGGTCCATACGAGCAGTACTTC.

The rearrangement joins TRBV18 to TRBJ2-7, with D possibly TRBD1 on 6 matching bases. The CDR3 is 14 residues long. The germline CDR1 and CDR2 sequences are KGHSH and LQKENI. V lost 3 bases and J 6 bases, leaving 15 bases between the germline ends. CDR3 residues: CASSPTDTGIEQYF. The CDR3 nucleotides read TGTGCCAGCTCACCTACAGACACAGGGATCGAGCAGTACTTC.

This clone was observed a few times. J is TRBJ1-2 and V is TRBV29-1, with D perhaps TRBD1 (6 bases). Trimming removed 4 bases at V and 8 bases at J, with 11 bases between. The germline V gene encodes CDR1 SQVTM and CDR2 ANQGSEA. The CDR3 has 11 amino acids. CDR3 DNA: TGCAGCGTTGGGACTACAGGGGGCTACACCTTC. This translates into CSVGTTGGYTF. Together with reference TRBV29-1 and TRBJ1-2, the CDR3 gives the full variable domain: SAVISQKPSRDICQRGTSLTIQCQVDSQVTMMFWYRQQPGQSLTLIATANQGSEATYESGFVIDKFPISRPNLTFSTLTVSNMSPEDSSIYLCSVGTTGGYTFGSGTRLTVV.

This clone showed up just once. The rearrangement uses TRBV19 and TRBJ2-1; a possible D gene is TRBD2 (5 bases). The CDR3 sequence is 17 residues long. Per germline, CDR1 LNHDA and CDR2 SQIVND (reference sequence). V lost 1 base and J 1 base, leaving 14 bases between the germline ends. CDR3 amino acids: CASSIGVAYPSYNEQFF. CDR3 coding DNA: TGTGCCAGTAGTATAGGTGTAGCGTATCCGTCCTACAATGAGCAGTTCTTC.

The chain joins TRBV28 to TRBJ2-5; TRBD2 matches 9 bases. The CDR3 runs 14 residues. CDR1 and CDR2 (germline): MDHEN, SYDVKM. V lost 7 bases to trimming and J lost 6 bases; unmatched junction nucleotides: 9. The chain's CDR3 is CASNLAGGPKTQYF. As DNA, the CDR3 is TGTGCCAGCAACTTGGCGGGAGGGCCAAAGACCCAGTACTTC.

To note about this clone: With a much larger clone just one base away, this may be a read error. The rearrangement uses TRBV7-6 and TRBJ1-5; no clear D gene. Per germline, CDR1 SGHVS and CDR2 FNYEAQ. The CDR3 sequence is 13 residues long. The V end was cut by 2 bases, the J end by 0 bases, with 2 bases between. CDR3 region: CASSLNSNQPQHF. CDR3 in DNA: TGTGCCAGCAGCTTAAATAGCAATCAGCCCCAGCATTTT.

The chain carries TRBV28 and TRBJ1-5; TRBD1 agrees at 9 bases. The CDR3 covers 15 residues. Germline-derived CDR1 and CDR2 are MDHEN and SYDVKM. J was trimmed by 6 bases and V by 7 bases; bases with no gene match: 10. For the CDR3, the DNA is TGTGCCAGCACCCCGGCCCCGACAGGGGGTCAGCCCCAGCATTTT. Its translation: CASTPAPTGGQPQHF.

The CDR3 spells CASSAPGGIIDIQYF. CDR3 nucleotide sequence: TGTGCCAGCAGTGCACCTGGCGGGATTATTGACATTCAGTACTTC. J is TRBJ2-4 and V is TRBV6-1, with D perhaps matching TRBD2 (6 bases). The length of the CDR3 is 15 residues. From germline, CDR1 is MNHNS and CDR2 SASEGT. Deletions cut 4 bases from V and 8 bases from J, with 18 bases between.

V and J are TRBV15 and TRBJ2-3; 10 bases align to TRBD2. Per the germline V gene, CDR1 is LNHNV and CDR2 is YYDKDF (reference sequence). CDR3 size: 15 residues. J was trimmed by 1 base and V by 6 bases; bases with no gene match: 4. CDR3 amino acids: CATSRLAGRTDTQYF. The CDR3 DNA reads TGTGCCACCAGTCGACTAGCGGGTCGCACAGATACGCAGTATTTT.

The chain uses TRBV7-6 and TRBJ1-2; no firm D call. The CDR3 consists of 13 residues. V lost 5 bases and J lost 3, with 10 bases in between. Germline V gene lookup returns CDR1 SGHVS and CDR2 FNYEAQ. In DNA form, the CDR3 reads TGTGCCAGCAGCCCCGGACTTTACTATGGCTACACCTTC. Translation: CASSPGLYYGYTF.

The chain links TRBV7-8 to TRBJ2-1; TRBD2 might be the D (5 bases). The V and J ends lost 2 bases and 6 bases respectively, with 11 bases between them. CDR1 is SGHVS and CDR2 is FQNEAQ in the germline V gene. CDR3 length: 14 amino acids. The CDR3: CASSLLGKGNEQFF. The CDR3 region has the DNA TGTGCCAGCAGCTTACTCGGGAAGGGCAATGAGCAGTTCTTC.

Remarks on this clone: Other DNA sequences in the same sample also yield this CDR3. The V and J genes are TRBV7-2 and TRBJ1-5; 8 nucleotides align to TRBD1. The trim removed 5 bases at V and 7 bases at J, leaving 4 bases unmatched. Per the germline V gene, CDR1 is SGHTA and CDR2 is FQGNSA. The CDR3 loop spans 13 amino acids. In DNA, the CDR3 is TGTGCCAGCAGCGTACAGGGGGGCCAGCCCCAGCATTTT. Its translation: CASSVQGGQPQHF. Together with reference TRBV7-2 and TRBJ1-5, the CDR3 gives the full variable domain: GAGVSQSPSNKVTEKGKDVELRCDPISGHTALYWYRQSLGQGLEFLIYFQGNSAPDKSGLPSDRFSAERTGGSVSTLTIQRTQQEDSAVYLCASSVQGGQPQHFGDGTRLSIL.

The chain combines TRBV2 with TRBJ2-1; 7 bases are shared with TRBD2. V was clipped by 4 bases and J by 5 bases; unmatched bases: 8. The CDR3 has 15 amino acids. Per the germline V gene, CDR1 is SNHLY and CDR2 is FYNNEI. CDR3 sequence: CASSAEGGTHNEQFF. In nucleotides, the CDR3 is TGTGCCAGCAGTGCGGAGGGAGGGACCCACAATGAGCAGTTCTTC.

The chain has TRBV19 and TRBJ2-7; 8 nucleotides agree with TRBD2. The germline V gene encodes CDR1 LNHDA and CDR2 SQIVND (reference sequence). The CDR3 consists of 13 residues. J was trimmed by 3 bases and V by 7 bases; bases with no gene match: 5. The CDR3 DNA reads TGTGCCAGTAATGGAGCGGGAGACTACGAGCAGTACTTC. Translating it yields CASNGAGDYEQYF.